These 6 T cell receptor beta chains originate from one sample sequenced in a study of monozygotic twins with inflammatory bowel disease. TCRdb derives one entry per CDR3 protein from the 5' RACE reads, leaving out DNA. The sample table sets out around 450,000 distinct CDR3 sequences. Sequencing used blood. Receptor source: a human donor with ulcerative colitis or Crohn's disease, or a healthy co-twin of an affected twin (not recorded which).

The CDR3 protein is CASSSHLSGNTGELFF. V usage is TRBV6-2 or TRBV6-3 and J usage is TRBJ2-2; TCRdb names TRBD1, which stays unverified in the absence of DNA. CDR1 is MNHEY and CDR2 is SVGEGT in the germline V gene. There are 16 residues in the CDR3.

V and J are TRBV28 and TRBJ2-6. Per germline, CDR1 MDHEN and CDR2 SYDVKM. The CDR3 is 15 amino acids. The CDR3 protein is CASSIPVSGANVLTF.

V usage is TRBV3-1 and J usage is TRBJ1-1. Germline-derived CDR1 and CDR2 are LGHDT and YNNKEL (reference sequence). The CDR3 loop spans 14 amino acids. This CDR3 reads CASSHLTANTEAFF. Drawing the rest from reference TRBV3-1 and TRBJ1-1, the complete variable domain is DTAVSQTPKYLVTQMGNDKSIKCEQNLGHDTMYWYKQDSKKFLKIMFSYNNKELIINETVPNRFSPKSPDKAHLNLHINSLELGDSAVYFCASSHLTANTEAFFGQGTRLTVV.

The genes are TRBV7-9 and TRBJ2-3; TCRdb's assignment of TRBD2 cannot be checked, as there is no DNA. CDR3 length: 14 residues. Germline CDR1 is SEHNR and CDR2 is FQNEAQ (reference sequence). This CDR3 is CASSPSGLLDTQYF.

The chain has TRBV3-1 and TRBJ2-1; without DNA, the TCRdb call of TRBD1 cannot be checked. In germline, CDR1 is LGHDT, CDR2 YNNKEL (reference sequence). This CDR3 comprises 17 residues. The CDR3 sequence is CASSQQGRGGLFNEQFF.

The chain uses TRBV7-9 and TRBJ1-1; TCRdb's assignment of TRBD1 cannot be checked, as there is no DNA. The CDR3 extends over 14 amino acids. Looked up from germline, CDR1 is SEHNR and CDR2 is FQNEAQ (reference sequence). The CDR3 reads CASSSRVGGAEAFF.